A single sample is the source of the 18 T cell receptor beta chains below, sequenced in a study of T cell repertoires in cytomegalovirus infection. TCRdb ran MiXCR on the reads and lists one entry per CDR3 protein. The sample includes about 76,000 distinct CDR3 sequences, 3.5% to 4.5% of them seen just once. The sequenced material came from PBMCs. The receptors shown here come from a human donor in good health (CMV status not recorded). Some clones in this sample may be carry-over from other donors' samples.

This clonotype was recorded many times. The chain links TRBV6-2 or TRBV6-3 to TRBJ1-2, with D tentatively TRBD1 (5 bases). CDR3 length: 14 amino acids. The V end was cut by 6 bases, the J end by 0 bases, with 11 bases between. Germline CDR1 and CDR2: MNHEY and SVGEGT. CDR3 nucleotide sequence: TGTGCCAGCAGCGAGACAGCCTCTAACTATGGCTACACCTTC. It specifies CASSETASNYGYTF.

This clonotype was counted at least ten times. This CDR3 reads CASRPTGVYGYTF. CDR3 nucleotide sequence: TGTGCCAGCAGACCTACAGGGGTCTATGGCTACACCTTC. V gene TRBV28 combines with J gene TRBJ1-2; 7 nucleotides agree with TRBD1. This CDR3 is built from 13 residues. Germline lookup yields CDR1 MDHEN and CDR2 SYDVKM. V shed 6 bases and J 4 bases; nucleotides not matched to a gene: 5.

V usage is TRBV28 and J usage is TRBJ2-5; a possible D gene is TRBD2 (6 bases). CDR3 size: 14 residues. Trimming removed 8 bases at V and 2 bases at J, with 15 bases between. Germline V gene data show CDR1 as MDHEN and CDR2 as SYDVKM. Here the CDR3 reads CASRGGAKQETQYF. CDR3 DNA sequence: TGTGCCAGCCGGGGCGGGGCCAAACAAGAGACCCAGTACTTC.

This clonotype was seen ten or more times. This chain's CDR3 is CAIRDRGRNGYTF. The CDR3 coding sequence is TGTGCCATCCGGGACAGGGGGCGTAATGGCTACACCTTC. The J gene is TRBJ1-2, the V gene TRBV6-5; TRBD1 aligns across 12 bases. This CDR3 has 13 residues. Germline V gives CDR1 MNHEY, CDR2 SVGAGI. V shed 10 bases, J shed 6 bases, and the junction held 6 bases outside the gene matches.

This clonotype has a handful of counts. In nucleotides, the CDR3 is TGCGCCAGCAGCCTCGGTTGGGTGTCGGGGGGGGCCAAAAACATTCAGTACTTC. This gives the protein CASSLGWVSGGAKNIQYF. The chain employs TRBV4-1 and TRBJ2-4; TRBD2 agrees at 8 bases. The CDR3 loop spans 18 amino acids. Germline CDR1 MGHRA, CDR2 YSYEKL. J gave up 1 base and V 4 bases, and 12 bases lay outside the gene matches.

This clonotype was seen many times. This chain links TRBV7-2 with TRBJ2-1, with TRBD2 matching 15 bases. Losses at the gene ends were 4 bases for V and 6 bases for J; bases not matched to a gene: 13. Germline values: CDR1 SGHTA, CDR2 FQGNSA. The CDR3 runs 19 residues. In DNA, the CDR3 is TGTGCCAGCAGCTCCTGGACTAGCGGGGGGGTCCGAGTTGGCAATGAGCAGTTCTTC. Translating it yields CASSSWTSGGVRVGNEQFF.

This clonotype came up many times. The chain combines TRBV7-8 with TRBJ1-1; maybe TRBD1 (6 bases). Germline V lookup: CDR1 SGHVS, CDR2 FQNEAQ. V was shortened by 10 bases and J by 11 bases, with 20 bases between the two germline ends. The CDR3 loop spans 12 amino acids. This chain's CDR3 is CATLTGGKFAFF. DNA for the CDR3: TGTGCCACCCTAACCGGGGGCAAGTTTGCTTTCTTT.

This clonotype appeared many times. The genes are TRBV7-2 and TRBJ2-1; no definite D call. Trimming took 2 bases from V and 10 from J, leaving 9 bases between them. Germline CDR1 SGHTA, CDR2 FQGNSA. The CDR3 runs 12 residues. The CDR3 here is CASSLSIGEQFF. CDR3 in DNA: TGTGCCAGCAGCTTAAGTATAGGGGAGCAGTTCTTC.

At least ten counts were recorded for this clonotype. The V call is TRBV7-8, the J call TRBJ2-7; 9 bases line up with TRBD2. This CDR3 is built from 16 residues. Trimming at V came to 1 base and at J to 5 bases, leaving 9 bases not matched to a gene. The germline gives CDR1 SGHVS, CDR2 FQNEAQ. The CDR3 DNA sequence: TGTGCCAGCAGCTTAGTTTGGCGGGGGGGCAGGAACGAGCAGTACTTC. Translated, it gives CASSLVWRGGRNEQYF.

This clonotype was seen many times. CDR3 DNA: TGTGCCAGCAGCTTACTAGGAGAGGACACTGAAGCTTTCTTT. This encodes CASSLLGEDTEAFF. This rearrangement joins TRBV7-9 to TRBJ1-1; the D is unclear. Germline V gene sequence: CDR1 SEHNR, CDR2 FQNEAQ (reference sequence). This CDR3 is built from 14 residues. V was shortened by 2 bases and J by 3 bases, with 10 bases between the two germline ends.

This clonotype was found many times. The chain couples TRBV7-6 to TRBJ1-1; D not resolved. Germline V CDR1 and CDR2: SGHVS, FNYEAQ. V lost 3 bases to trimming and J lost 1 base, with 21 bases between them. This CDR3 is built from 18 residues. CDR3 sequence: CASSLIPMVDGRNTEAFF. The CDR3, as DNA: TGTGCCAGCAGCTTGATCCCTATGGTAGACGGTCGGAACACTGAAGCTTTCTTT.

At least ten counts were recorded for this clonotype. The chain has TRBV6-6 and TRBJ2-3; 8 bases are shared with TRBD1. The V segment lost 2 bases and the J segment 5 bases; nucleotides outside the gene matches: 6. There are 15 residues in the CDR3. CDR1 is MNHNY and CDR2 is SVGAGI in the germline V gene (reference sequence). CDR3: CASSYPRQGIDTQYF. The CDR3 DNA reads as TGTGCCAGCAGTTACCCGAGACAGGGGATAGATACGCAGTATTTT.

This clonotype occurred many times. The V call is TRBV20-1, the J call TRBJ1-2; D uncertain. V lost 5 bases and J 4 bases, leaving 14 bases between the germline ends. Germline CDR1 is DFQATT and CDR2 is SNEGSKA (reference sequence). The length of the CDR3 is 13 residues. CDR3: CSARGRSPYGYTF. CDR3 coding DNA: TGCAGTGCTCGTGGGAGATCTCCCTATGGCTACACCTTC.

This clonotype was observed many times. The genes are TRBV18 and TRBJ2-7, with D perhaps matching TRBD1 (6 bases). CDR1 and CDR2 (germline): KGHSH, LQKENI. Trimming left V 4 bases short and J 5 bases short, with 21 bases between. The CDR3 is 16 amino acids. CDR3 coding DNA: TGTGCCAGCTCACTACTACGGCAGGGACATGGGGACGAGCAGTACTTC. Translating gives CASSLLRQGHGDEQYF.

This clonotype was recorded at least ten times. This rearrangement joins TRBV18 to TRBJ1-1; 7 nucleotides match TRBD1. Germline V lookup: CDR1 KGHSH, CDR2 LQKENI. V lost 6 bases, J lost 1 base, and 2 bases stayed unmatched. This CDR3 has 13 residues. CDR3 sequence reads: CASSGQKNTEAFF. CDR3 bases: TGTGCCAGCTCGGGACAGAAGAACACTGAAGCTTTCTTT.

This clonotype was counted many times. The rearrangement uses TRBV12-3 or TRBV12-4 and TRBJ1-1; no clear D. This CDR3 is 11 amino acids long. Trimming took off 3 bases at V and 6 bases at J, with 5 bases between the two ends. DNA of the CDR3: TGTGCCAGCAGTTTTGATGCTGAAGCTTTCTTT. Its protein is CASSFDAEAFF.

This clonotype was picked up many times. This chain links TRBV28 with TRBJ1-5; TRBD1 matches 7 bases. Germline loops: CDR1 MDHEN, CDR2 SYDVKM. The CDR3 sequence is 12 residues long. With V trimmed by 6 bases and J by 9 bases, 5 bases remained unmatched. The CDR3 nucleotides are TGTGCCAGCAGGTCACAGGGGCGGCCCCAGCATTTT. Translation gives CASRSQGRPQHF.

This clonotype was seen ten or more times. V and J are TRBV4-3 and TRBJ1-4, with a possible D match to TRBD1 (5 bases). This CDR3 contains 14 residues. Trimming shortened V by 1 base and J by 6 bases, and 9 bases separated the two germline ends. Germline V gene lookup returns CDR1 LGHNA and CDR2 YSLEER. The CDR3 nucleotides read TGCGCCAGCAGCCAAGCCGGGACGCATGAAAAACTGTTTTTT. Residues: CASSQAGTHEKLFF.